A selection of T cell receptor beta chains follows, all from one sample in a study of PD-1 blockade in classical Hodgkin lymphoma. Clones were read by immunoSEQ multiplex PCR, and TCRdb kept only the in-frame ones, dropping some. In the table there are roughly 56,000 clones, about 85% of which are singletons. The sample in question was peripheral blood mononuclear cells (PBMCs), obtained before the fourth cycle of nivolumab. The receptors derive from a human donor with classical Hodgkin lymphoma. The CDR3 runs from the conserved cysteine through the conserved F or W. D genes are given only for firm matches. Rows may omit the clone size; those that give it use once, few, many or a size class.

TRBV4-2	.	.	TRBJ2-7	TGTGCCAGCAGCCAAGACCCCTACGAGCAGTACTTC	CASSQDPYEQYF
TRBV21-1	.	once	TRBJ2-1	TGTGCCAGCAGCAACCGGGACAGGGGTGGCAATGAGCAGTTCTTC	CASSNRDRGGNEQFF
TRBV7-9	.	.	TRBJ1-5	TGTGCCAGCAGCTTTGAAGGGGCCAATCAGCCCCAGCATTTT	CASSFEGANQPQHF
TRBV18	.	.	TRBJ2-5	TGTGCCAGCTCACCAAGAATGGGGAAAGAGACCCAGTACTTC	CASSPRMGKETQYF
TRBV6-5	.	.	TRBJ2-5	TGTGCCAGCAGCCCCCGAGAGGGATGGGAGACCCAGTACTTC	CASSPREGWETQYF
TRBV28	TRBD2	.	TRBJ2-3	TGTGCCAGCAGGGAATGGCCTAGCGGGGGCGCAGATACGCAGTATTTT	CASREWPSGGADTQYF
TRBV5-1	.	.	TRBJ2-5	TGCGCCAGCAGCCCGACAGGTACACAAGAGACCCAGTACTTC	CASSPTGTQETQYF
TRBV7-9	.	.	TRBJ2-3	TGTGCCAGCAGCTTAGAGTTGTCAGATACGCAGTATTTT	CASSLELSDTQYF
TRBV18	.	.	TRBJ2-7	TGTGCCAGCTCACCAGCAAACTACGAGCAGTACTTC	CASSPANYEQYF
TRBV11-3	.	.	TRBJ2-5	TGTGCCAGCAGCAACAGGGTTTCGGAGACCCAGTACTTC	CASSNRVSETQYF
TRBV30	.	.	TRBJ1-2	TGTGCCTGGAGGCCCGGCGATAGCTACACCTTC	CAWRPGDSYTF
TRBV5-5	TRBD2	once	TRBJ2-3	TGTGCCAGCAGCCTGGGACTAGCGGGGGTCACAGATACGCAGTATTTT	CASSLGLAGVTDTQYF
TRBV2	.	once	TRBJ2-2	TGTGCCAGCAGTGTGGACCGAGTGGGGTTTCAGACCGGGGAGCTGTTTTTT	CASSVDRVGFQTGELFF
TRBV30	.	.	TRBJ1-5	TGTGCCTGGAGTGGTGGGAGCAATCAGCCCCAGCATTTT	CAWSGGSNQPQHF
TRBV7-9	.	.	TRBJ1-3	TGTGCCAGCAGCTTGGCAGGGATAGTTGGAAACACCATATATTTT	CASSLAGIVGNTIYF
TRBV6-4	.	once	TRBJ1-2	TGTGCCAGCAGTGACGAAGGGTATGGCTACACCTTC	CASSDEGYGYTF
TRBV5-1	.	.	TRBJ1-6	TGCGCCAGCAGCTTAGGTCAGGGAGGTCGGTCACCCCTCCACTTT	CASSLGQGGRSPLHF
TRBV27	.	few	TRBJ2-3	TGTGCCAGCAGTCGACAGGACTTAGATACGCAGTATTTT	CASSRQDLDTQYF
TRBV7-8	.	.	TRBJ1-4	TGTGCCAGCAGCTTGCAGGCAGGGTATGAAAAACTGTTTTTT	CASSLQAGYEKLFF
TRBV6-4	TRBD1	.	TRBJ2-1	TGTGCCAGCAACACAGGGGAAGGGGATGAGCAGTTCTTC	CASNTGEGDEQFF
TRBV6-1	.	once	TRBJ2-7	TGTGCCAGCAGTGAACTCGGCCTCGAGCAGTACTTC	CASSELGLEQYF
TRBV4-1	.	.	TRBJ2-2	TGCGCCAGCAGCCGGACAGCCGAGCCCGGGGAGCTGTTTTTT	CASSRTAEPGELFF
TRBV19	TRBD1	.	TRBJ1-2	TGTGCCAGTAAAGCAGGGGGCTATGGCTACACCTTC	CASKAGGYGYTF
TRBV5-1	TRBD1	.	TRBJ2-5	TGCGCCAGCAGCTTGGAGGGGGCCCGGGAGACCCAGTACTTC	CASSLEGARETQYF
TRBV6-1	TRBD1	once	TRBJ2-3	TGTGCCAGCAGAGAGACAGGGGGGTTAGATACGCAGTATTTT	CASRETGGLDTQYF
TRBV5-1	TRBD1	.	TRBJ1-2	TGCGCCAGCAGCACCGACAGGGGTGGTGTCTATGGCTACACCTTC	CASSTDRGGVYGYTF
TRBV6-4	TRBD2	.	TRBJ2-3	TGTGCCAGCAGGCTAGCGGGGGCCACAGATACGCAGTATTTT	CASRLAGATDTQYF
TRBV5-1	.	.	TRBJ1-2	TGCGCCAGCAGCTTGGGCTCCGCTAACTATGGCTACACCTTC	CASSLGSANYGYTF
TRBV12-5	TRBD1	.	TRBJ2-2	TGTGCTAGTGGTTTAGGGGACAGGTACACCGGGGAGCTGTTTTTT	CASGLGDRYTGELFF
TRBV5-1	.	.	TRBJ1-1	TGCGCCAGCACTTCTAACCTGAACACTGAAGCTTTCTTT	CASTSNLNTEAFF
TRBV6-5	TRBD2	.	TRBJ2-7	TGTGCCAGCAGTCGTAGCGGGGGTACCTACGAGCAGTACTTC	CASSRSGGTYEQYF
TRBV5-1	.	.	TRBJ2-3	TGCGCCAGCAAGGCCCAGGGCCCTAGCACAGATACGCAGTATTTT	CASKAQGPSTDTQYF
TRBV6-6	.	.	TRBJ1-2	TGTGCCATCCAGGAGGCAGACGGAGCCTATGGCTACACCTTC	CAIQEADGAYGYTF
TRBV6-5	TRBD2	.	TRBJ2-3	TGTGCCAGCAGTTTAGCGGGGGAGATCACAGATACGCAGTATTTT	CASSLAGEITDTQYF
TRBV6-5	.	.	TRBJ1-6	TGTGCCAGCAGTTACTCGACAAGTGTTAATTCACCCCTCCACTTT	CASSYSTSVNSPLHF
TRBV7-9	.	few	TRBJ1-1	TGTGCCAGCAGCGCCCCAGCATGGATGAACACTGAAGCTTTCTTT	CASSAPAWMNTEAFF
TRBV5-5	TRBD1	.	TRBJ1-4	TGTGCCAGCAGCCTTCAGGGGGCTGGAGAAAAACTGTTTTTT	CASSLQGAGEKLFF
TRBV6-1	.	.	TRBJ2-2	TGTGCCAGCAGCCTCACTGTCACCGGGGAGCTGTTTTTT	CASSLTVTGELFF
TRBV5-1	TRBD1	once	TRBJ2-3	TGCGCCAGCAGCCGAGGGACAGGGATCACAGATACGCAGTATTTT	CASSRGTGITDTQYF
TRBV6-5	.	.	TRBJ1-2	TGTGCCAGCAGTTCGGGAACTTTAAACTATGGCTACACCTTC	CASSSGTLNYGYTF
TRBV7-8	TRBD2	.	TRBJ2-7	TGTGCCAGCAGCTTAGCGCGGGGGTCCGCCTACGAGCAGTACTTC	CASSLARGSAYEQYF
TRBV7-2	.	.	TRBJ1-1	TGTGCCAGCAGCTTATGGGGGGCGGCTGAAGCTTTCTTT	CASSLWGAAEAFF
TRBV5-1	TRBD2	.	TRBJ2-3	TGCGCCAGCAGCTTGTTTGGGGCGGGGGGCGGTGATTTT	CASSLFGAGGGDF
TRBV28	.	.	TRBJ1-6	TGTGCCAGCAAACGGGCAGGGATGTTTTATAATTCACCCCTCCACTTT	CASKRAGMFYNSPLHF
TRBV27	.	.	TRBJ1-1	TGTGCCAGCAGTTCCACAGTGAACACTGAAGCTTTCTTT	CASSSTVNTEAFF
TRBV10-3	TRBD1	.	TRBJ1-1	TGTGCCATCAGTGGACGACAGGGGACTGAAGCTTTCTTT	CAISGRQGTEAFF
TRBV30	.	.	TRBJ1-1	TGTGCCACAGACAGGCGCACTGAAGCTTTCTTT	CATDRRTEAFF
TRBV15	TRBD1	once	TRBJ2-7	TGTGCCACCAGCAGAGAGGCTTGGGGACAGGGATCCTACGAGCAGTACTTC	CATSREAWGQGSYEQYF
TRBV7-9	.	.	TRBJ2-2	TGTGCCAGCAGCTTAGCGGGGGGCGTTACCGGGGAGCTGTTTTTT	CASSLAGGVTGELFF
TRBV12-5	.	.	TRBJ2-1	TGTGCTAGTGGTTCCCCCCGCCGGGGGACGGGCTACAATGAGCAGTTCTTC	CASGSPRRGTGYNEQFF
TRBV20-1	.	few	TRBJ1-5	TGCAGTATTAACGTTCAGCCCCAGCATTTT	CSINVQPQHF
TRBV11-2	.	.	TRBJ1-5	TGTGCCAGCAGCTTAGGCGGGCTGGGGAATCAGCCCCAGCATTTT	CASSLGGLGNQPQHF
TRBV27	TRBD2	.	TRBJ2-7	TGTGCCAGCAGTTTAGGACTAGCGGGGGCTGTCTACGAGCAGTACTTC	CASSLGLAGAVYEQYF